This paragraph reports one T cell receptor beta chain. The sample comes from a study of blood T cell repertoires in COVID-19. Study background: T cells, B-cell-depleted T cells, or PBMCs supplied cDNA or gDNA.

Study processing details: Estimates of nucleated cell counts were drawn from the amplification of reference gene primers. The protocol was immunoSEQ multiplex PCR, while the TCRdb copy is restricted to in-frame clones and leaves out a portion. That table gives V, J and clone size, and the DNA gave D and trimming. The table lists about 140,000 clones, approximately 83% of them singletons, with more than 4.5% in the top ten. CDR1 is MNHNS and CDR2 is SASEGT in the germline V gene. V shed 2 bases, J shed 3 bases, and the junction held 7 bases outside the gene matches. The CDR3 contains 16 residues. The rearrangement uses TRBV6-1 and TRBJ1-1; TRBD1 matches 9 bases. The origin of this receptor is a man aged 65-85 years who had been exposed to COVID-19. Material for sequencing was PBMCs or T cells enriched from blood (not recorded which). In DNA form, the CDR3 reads TGTGCCAGCAGTGAATCAGGGACAGGGAGAGACACTGAAGCTTTCTTT. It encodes CASSESGTGRDTEAFF.